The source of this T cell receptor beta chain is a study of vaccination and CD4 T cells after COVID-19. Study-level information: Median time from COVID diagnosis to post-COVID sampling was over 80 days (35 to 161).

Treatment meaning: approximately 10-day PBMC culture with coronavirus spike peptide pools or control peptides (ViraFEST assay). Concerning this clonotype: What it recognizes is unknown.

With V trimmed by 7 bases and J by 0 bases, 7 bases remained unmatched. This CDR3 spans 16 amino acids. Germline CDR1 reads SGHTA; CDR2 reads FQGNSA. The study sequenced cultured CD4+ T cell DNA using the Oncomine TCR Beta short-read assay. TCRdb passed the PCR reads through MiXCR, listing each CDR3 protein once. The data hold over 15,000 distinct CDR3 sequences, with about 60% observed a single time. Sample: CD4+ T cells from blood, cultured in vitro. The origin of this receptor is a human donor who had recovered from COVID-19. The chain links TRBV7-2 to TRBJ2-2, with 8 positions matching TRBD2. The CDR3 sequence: CASTPRGLANTGELFF. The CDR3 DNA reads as TGTGCCAGCACCCCAAGGGGACTAGCGAACACCGGGGAGCTGTTTTTT. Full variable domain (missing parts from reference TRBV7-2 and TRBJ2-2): GAGVSQSPSNKVTEKGKDVELRCDPISGHTALYWYRQSLGQGLEFLIYFQGNSAPDKSGLPSDRFSAERTGGSVSTLTIQRTQQEDSAVYLCASTPRGLANTGELFFGEGSRLTVL.